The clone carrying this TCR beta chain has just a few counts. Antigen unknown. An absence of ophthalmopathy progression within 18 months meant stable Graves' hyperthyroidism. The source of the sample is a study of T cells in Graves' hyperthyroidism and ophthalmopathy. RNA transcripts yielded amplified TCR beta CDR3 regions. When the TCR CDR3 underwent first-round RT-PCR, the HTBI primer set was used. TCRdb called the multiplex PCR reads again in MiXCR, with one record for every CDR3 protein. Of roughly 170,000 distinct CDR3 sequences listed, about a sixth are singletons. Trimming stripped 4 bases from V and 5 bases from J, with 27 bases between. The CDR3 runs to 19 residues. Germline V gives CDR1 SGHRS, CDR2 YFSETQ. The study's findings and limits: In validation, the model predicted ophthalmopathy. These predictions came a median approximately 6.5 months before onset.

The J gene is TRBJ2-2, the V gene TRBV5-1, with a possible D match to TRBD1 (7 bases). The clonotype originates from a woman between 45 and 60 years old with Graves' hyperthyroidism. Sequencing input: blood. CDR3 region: CASSPSLKGGGTDTGELFF. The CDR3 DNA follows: TGCGCCAGCAGCCCGAGTCTGAAAGGAGGCGGGACAGATACCGGGGAGCTGTTTTTT.